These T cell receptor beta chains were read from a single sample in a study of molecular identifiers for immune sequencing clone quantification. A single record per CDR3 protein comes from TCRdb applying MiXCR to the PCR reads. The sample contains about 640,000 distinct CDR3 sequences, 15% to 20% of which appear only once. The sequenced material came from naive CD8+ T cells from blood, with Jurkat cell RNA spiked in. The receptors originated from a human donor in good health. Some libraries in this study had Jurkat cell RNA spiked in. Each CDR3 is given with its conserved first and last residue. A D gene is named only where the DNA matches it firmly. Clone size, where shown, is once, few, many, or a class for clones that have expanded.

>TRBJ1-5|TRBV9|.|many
CASSGGSGVNQPQHF
TGTGCCAGCAGCGGAGGGTCGGGGGTCAATCAGCCCCAGCATTTT
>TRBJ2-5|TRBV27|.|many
CASSYQGQETQYF
TGTGCCAGCAGTTACCAGGGGCAAGAGACCCAGTACTTC
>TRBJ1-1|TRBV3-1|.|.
CASSQDVDSSTEAFF
TGCGCCAGCAGCCAAGACGTGGACAGCAGCACTGAAGCTTTCTTT
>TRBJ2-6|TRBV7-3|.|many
CASSTTGSANVLTF
TGTGCCAGCAGCACCACAGGGTCCGCCAACGTCCTGACTTTC
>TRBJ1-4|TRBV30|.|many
CAWSDHEKLFF
TGTGCCTGGAGTGATCATGAAAAACTGTTTTTT
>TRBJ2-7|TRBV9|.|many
CASSVGGDRPLYEQYF
TGTGCCAGCAGCGTAGGAGGGGACCGCCCGTTATACGAGCAGTACTTC
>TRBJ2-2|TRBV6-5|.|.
CASSYYGRGGRSGELFF
TGTGCCAGCAGTTACTACGGAAGAGGGGGAAGGTCCGGGGAGCTGTTTTTT
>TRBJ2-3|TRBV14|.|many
CASSQFGIPDTQYF
TGTGCCAGCAGCCAATTCGGTATCCCAGATACGCAGTATTTT
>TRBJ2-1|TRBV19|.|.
CASSIVWALVTYNEQFF
TGTGCCAGTAGTATTGTGTGGGCTCTTGTAACCTACAATGAGCAGTTCTTC
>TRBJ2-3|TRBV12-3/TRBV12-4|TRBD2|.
CASTFYSGGATDTQYF
TGTGCCAGCACCTTTTATAGCGGGGGGGCCACAGATACGCAGTATTTT
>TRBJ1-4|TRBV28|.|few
CASSLWGDHNEKLFF
TGTGCCAGCAGTTTGTGGGGGGACCATAATGAAAAACTGTTTTTT
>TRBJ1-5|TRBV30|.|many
CAWSIGTSNQPQHF
TGTGCCTGGAGTATAGGGACGAGCAATCAGCCCCAGCATTTT
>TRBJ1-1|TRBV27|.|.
CASSPPAGNTEAFF
TGTGCCAGCAGCCCCCCAGCGGGGAACACTGAAGCTTTCTTT
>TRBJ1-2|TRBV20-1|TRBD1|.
CSARDRDRDYGYTF
TGCAGTGCTAGAGATCGGGACAGGGACTATGGCTACACCTTC
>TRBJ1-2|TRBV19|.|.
CASSIYNGNTF
TGTGCCAGTAGTATATACAACGGCAACACCTTC
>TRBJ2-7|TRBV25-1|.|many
CASSEIRLNEQYF
TGTGCCAGCAGTGAAATTCGGCTGAACGAGCAGTACTTC
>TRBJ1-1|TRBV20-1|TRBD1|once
CSARDRQGNYRTEAFF
TGCAGTGCTAGAGATAGACAGGGGAACTATCGAACTGAAGCTTTCTTT
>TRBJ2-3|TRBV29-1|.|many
CSADGRLYTDTQYF
TGCAGCGCGGATGGGAGACTCTACACAGATACGCAGTATTTT
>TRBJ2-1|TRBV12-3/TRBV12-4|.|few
CASSFQGINEQFF
TGTGCCAGCAGTTTCCAGGGGATCAATGAGCAGTTCTTC
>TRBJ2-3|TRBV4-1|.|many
CASSPMAVVPTDTQYF
TGCGCCAGCAGCCCCATGGCGGTAGTACCTACAGATACGCAGTATTTT
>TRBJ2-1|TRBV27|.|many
CASSLGARNEQFF
TGTGCCAGCAGTTTAGGGGCAAGGAATGAGCAGTTCTTC
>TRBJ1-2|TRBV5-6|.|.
CASSSEAEYYGYTF
TGTGCCAGCAGCTCGGAGGCCGAATACTATGGCTACACCTTC
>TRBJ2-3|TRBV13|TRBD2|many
CASSPTGLAASTDTQYF
TGTGCCAGCAGCCCAACCGGACTAGCGGCTAGCACAGATACGCAGTATTTT
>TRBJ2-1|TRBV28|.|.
CASRSGPDHNEQFF
TGTGCCAGCAGGAGCGGACCGGATCACAATGAGCAGTTCTTC
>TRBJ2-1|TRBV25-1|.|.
CASSEYRTRNEQFF
TGTGCCAGCAGTGAATATAGGACTCGCAATGAGCAGTTCTTC
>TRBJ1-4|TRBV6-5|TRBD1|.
CASSYGQGAGEKLFF
TGTGCCAGCAGTTATGGACAGGGGGCAGGGGAAAAACTGTTTTTT
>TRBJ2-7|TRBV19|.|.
CASSIAGGGTYEQYF
TGTGCCAGTAGTATAGCGGGCGGGGGCACCTACGAGCAGTACTTC
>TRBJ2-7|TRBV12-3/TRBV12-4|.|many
CASSSRTGSYEQYF
TGTGCCAGCAGTTCTCGGACCGGGTCCTACGAGCAGTACTTC
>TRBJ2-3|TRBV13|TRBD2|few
CASTSVDSGRYKGTDTQYF
TGTGCCAGCACCTCTGTTGACAGCGGGAGGTATAAGGGCACAGATACGCAGTATTTT
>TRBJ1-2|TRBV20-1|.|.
CSAAHPDGTLHGYTF
TGCAGTGCCGCACACCCGGATGGAACCTTGCATGGCTACACCTTC
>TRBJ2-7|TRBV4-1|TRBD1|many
CASSQEAPPGTAYEQYF
TGCGCCAGCAGCCAAGAGGCCCCCCCCGGGACAGCCTACGAGCAGTACTTC
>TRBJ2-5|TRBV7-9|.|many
CASSLAGPGLETQYF
TGTGCCAGCAGCTTAGCAGGCCCAGGTTTAGAGACCCAGTACTTC
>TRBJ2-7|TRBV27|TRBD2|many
CASSLSASGHYEQYF
TGTGCCAGCAGTTTATCTGCTAGCGGGCACTACGAGCAGTACTTC
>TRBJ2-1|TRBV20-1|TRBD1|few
CSARGEGQATYNEQFF
TGCAGTGCTAGAGGAGAAGGACAGGCGACCTACAATGAGCAGTTCTTC
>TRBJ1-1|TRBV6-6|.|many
CASFLRVSAISIMNTEAFF
TGTGCCAGTTTTCTTCGTGTATCAGCCATCTCCATCATGAACACTGAAGCTTTCTTT
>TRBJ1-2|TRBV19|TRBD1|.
CASTQSRASDRGNSHYGYTF
TGTGCCAGTACCCAGTCGAGGGCATCGGACAGGGGGAACTCCCACTATGGCTACACCTTC
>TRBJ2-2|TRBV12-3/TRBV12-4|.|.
CAISTGYTGELFF
TGTGCCATCAGCACAGGGTACACCGGGGAGCTGTTTTTT
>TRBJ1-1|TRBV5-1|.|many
CASSSAGIAEAFF
TGCGCCAGCAGCTCGGCAGGGATCGCTGAAGCTTTCTTT
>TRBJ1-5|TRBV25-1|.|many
CASSEGPILQPQHF
TGTGCCAGCAGTGAGGGACCGATCCTCCAGCCCCAGCATTTT
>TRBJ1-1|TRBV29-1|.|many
CSVAHTEAFF
TGCAGCGTCGCCCACACTGAAGCTTTCTTT
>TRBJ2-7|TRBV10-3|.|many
CAISEAGSSYEQYF
TGTGCCATCAGTGAGGCAGGGAGCTCCTACGAGCAGTACTTC
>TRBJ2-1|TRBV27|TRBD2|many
CASTPFGSGGANEQFF
TGTGCCAGCACTCCTTTCGGTAGCGGGGGGGCAAATGAGCAGTTCTTC
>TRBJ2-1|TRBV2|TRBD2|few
CASSVGTSGGPGNEQFF
TGTGCCAGCAGTGTTGGGACTAGCGGGGGGCCCGGCAATGAGCAGTTCTTC
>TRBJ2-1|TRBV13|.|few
CASSPPDEVQFF
TGTGCCAGCAGCCCCCCCGATGAGGTGCAGTTCTTC
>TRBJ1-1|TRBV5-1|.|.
CASSLGESHAEALF
TGCGCCAGCAGCTTGGGGGAATCGCACGCTGAAGCTCTCTTT
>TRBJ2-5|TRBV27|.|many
CASSLIGLQETQYF
TGTGCCAGCAGTTTAATTGGGCTCCAAGAGACCCAGTACTTC
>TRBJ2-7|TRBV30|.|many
CAWRGRTYEQYF
TGTGCCTGGAGAGGCCGGACCTACGAGCAGTACTTC
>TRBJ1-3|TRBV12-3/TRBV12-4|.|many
CASSESGNTIYF
TGTGCCAGCAGCGAATCTGGAAACACCATATATTTT
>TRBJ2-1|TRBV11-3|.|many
CASSLVANEQFF
TGTGCCAGCAGCTTAGTAGCAAATGAGCAGTTCTTC
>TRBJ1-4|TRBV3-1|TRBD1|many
CASTPVQGAVEKLFF
TGTGCCAGCACCCCAGTACAGGGGGCGGTTGAAAAACTGTTTTTT
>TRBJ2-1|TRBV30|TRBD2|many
CAWSLAGGLEFF
TGTGCCTGGAGCCTAGCGGGGGGGCTGGAGTTCTTC
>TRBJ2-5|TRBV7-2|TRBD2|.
CASSLGVATSGNLRETQCF
TGTGCCAGCAGCTTGGGGGTCGCGACTAGCGGGAATTTACGAGAGACCCAGTGCTTC
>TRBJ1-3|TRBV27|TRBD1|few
CASSTSGTGGPGGNTIYF
TGTGCCAGCAGTACGTCCGGGACAGGGGGACCAGGTGGAAACACCATATATTTT